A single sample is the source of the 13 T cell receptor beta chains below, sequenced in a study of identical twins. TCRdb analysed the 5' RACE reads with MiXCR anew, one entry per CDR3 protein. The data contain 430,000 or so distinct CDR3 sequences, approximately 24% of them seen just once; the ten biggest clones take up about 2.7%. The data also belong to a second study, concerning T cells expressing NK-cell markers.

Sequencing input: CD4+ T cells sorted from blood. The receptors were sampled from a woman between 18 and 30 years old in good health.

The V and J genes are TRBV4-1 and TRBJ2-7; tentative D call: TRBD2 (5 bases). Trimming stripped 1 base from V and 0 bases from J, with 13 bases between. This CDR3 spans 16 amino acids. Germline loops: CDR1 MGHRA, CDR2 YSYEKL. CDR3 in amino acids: CASSQGPGGSSYEQYF. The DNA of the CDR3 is TGCGCCAGCAGCCAAGGCCCGGGTGGGAGCTCCTACGAGCAGTACTTC.

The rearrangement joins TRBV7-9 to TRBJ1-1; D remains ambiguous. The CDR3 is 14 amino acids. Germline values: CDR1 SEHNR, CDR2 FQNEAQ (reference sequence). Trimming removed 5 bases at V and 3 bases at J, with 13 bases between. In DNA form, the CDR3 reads TGTGCCAGCAGCCCGCAGGCGGCGGACACTGAAGCTTTCTTT. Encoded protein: CASSPQAADTEAFF.

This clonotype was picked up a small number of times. The CDR3 DNA reads as TGCAGCGTCAGAGGACAGGGCACTGAAGCTTTCTTT. It yields the protein CSVRGQGTEAFF. V gene TRBV29-1 combines with J gene TRBJ1-1, with TRBD1 identical over 8 bases. The V and J ends lost 6 bases and 4 bases, in that order; junction bases with no gene match: 4. From germline, CDR1 is SQVTM and CDR2 ANQGSEA. The CDR3 covers 12 residues.

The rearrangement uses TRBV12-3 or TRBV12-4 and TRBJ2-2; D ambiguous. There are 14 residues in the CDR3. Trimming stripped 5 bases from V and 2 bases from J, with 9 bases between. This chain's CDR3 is CASSPPINTGELFF. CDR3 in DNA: TGTGCCAGCAGTCCTCCGATTAACACCGGGGAGCTGTTTTTT.

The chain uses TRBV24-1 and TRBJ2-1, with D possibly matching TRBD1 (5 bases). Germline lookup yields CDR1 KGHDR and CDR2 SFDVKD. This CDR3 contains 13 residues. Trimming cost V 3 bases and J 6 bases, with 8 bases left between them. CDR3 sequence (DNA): TGTGCCACCAGTGATCCAGGGATCAATGAGCAGTTCTTC. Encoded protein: CATSDPGINEQFF.

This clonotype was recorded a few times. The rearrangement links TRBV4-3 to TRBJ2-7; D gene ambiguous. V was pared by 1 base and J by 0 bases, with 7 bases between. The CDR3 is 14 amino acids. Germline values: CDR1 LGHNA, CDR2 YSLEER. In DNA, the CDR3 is TGCGCCAGCAGCCAAGCGGGCCACTCCTACGAGCAGTACTTC. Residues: CASSQAGHSYEQYF.

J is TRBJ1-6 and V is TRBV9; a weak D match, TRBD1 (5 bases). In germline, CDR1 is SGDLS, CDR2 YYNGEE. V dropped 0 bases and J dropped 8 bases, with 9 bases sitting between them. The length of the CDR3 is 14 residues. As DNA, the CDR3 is TGTGCCAGCAGCGTAGTGGACACAGATTCACCCCTCCACTTT. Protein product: CASSVVDTDSPLHF.

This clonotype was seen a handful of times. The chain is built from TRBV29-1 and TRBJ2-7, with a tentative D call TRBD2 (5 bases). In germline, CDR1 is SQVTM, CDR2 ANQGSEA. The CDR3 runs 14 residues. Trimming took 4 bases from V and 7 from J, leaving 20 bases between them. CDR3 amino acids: CSVGVGTGSAEQYF. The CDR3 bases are TGCAGCGTTGGAGTTGGAACGGGGTCCGCGGAGCAGTACTTC.

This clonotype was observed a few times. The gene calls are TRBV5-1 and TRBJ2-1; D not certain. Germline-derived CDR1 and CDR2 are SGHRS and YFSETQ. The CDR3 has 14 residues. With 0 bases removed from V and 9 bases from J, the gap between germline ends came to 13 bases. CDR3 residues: CASSLGPTYLEQFF. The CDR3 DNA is TGCGCCAGCAGCTTGGGGCCGACTTATCTTGAGCAGTTCTTC.

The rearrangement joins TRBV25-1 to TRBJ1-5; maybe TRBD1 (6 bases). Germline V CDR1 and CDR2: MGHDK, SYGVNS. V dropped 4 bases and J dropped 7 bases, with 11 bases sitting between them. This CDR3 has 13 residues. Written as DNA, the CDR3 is TGTGCCAGCAGTGGGGGGGCCTGGCAGCCCCAGCATTTT. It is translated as CASSGGAWQPQHF.

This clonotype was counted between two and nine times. This CDR3 reads CASSSRRSTGDEQFF. As DNA, the CDR3 is TGTGCCAGCAGCTCCCGGAGAAGCACGGGGGATGAGCAGTTCTTC. V is TRBV7-9 and J is TRBJ2-1; D is perhaps TRBD2 (6 bases). V lost 4 bases, J lost 8 bases, and 18 bases lay in between. There are 15 residues in the CDR3. The germline gives CDR1 SEHNR, CDR2 FQNEAQ (reference sequence).

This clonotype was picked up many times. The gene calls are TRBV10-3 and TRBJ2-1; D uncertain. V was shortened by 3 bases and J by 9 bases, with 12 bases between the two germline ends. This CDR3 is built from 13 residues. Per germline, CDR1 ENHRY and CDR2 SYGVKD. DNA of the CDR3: TGTGCCATCAGTGAAGTTCAGGACGGTGAGCAGTTCTTC. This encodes CAISEVQDGEQFF.

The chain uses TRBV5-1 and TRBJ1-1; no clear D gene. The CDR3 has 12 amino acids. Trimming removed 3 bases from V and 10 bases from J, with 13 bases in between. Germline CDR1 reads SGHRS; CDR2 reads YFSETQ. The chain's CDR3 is CASSSLTESAFF. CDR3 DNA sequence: TGCGCCAGCAGCTCTCTGACCGAATCAGCTTTCTTT. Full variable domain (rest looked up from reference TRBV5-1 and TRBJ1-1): KAGVTQTPRYLIKTRGQQVTLSCSPISGHRSVSWYQQTPGQGLQFLFEYFSETQRNKGNFPGRFSGRQFSNSRSEMNVSTLELGDSALYLCASSSLTESAFFGQGTRLTVV.